Listed below are T cell receptor beta chains from one sample, sequenced in a study of T cells in Graves' hyperthyroidism and ophthalmopathy. From the multiplex PCR reads, TCRdb called clonotypes with MiXCR, one entry per CDR3 protein. The sample contains roughly 750,000 distinct CDR3 sequences, 15% to 20% of which appear only once. Sequenced material: blood. The receptors come from a man younger than 35 with Graves' hyperthyroidism. Both conserved end residues are part of each CDR3. A D gene is named only where the DNA matches it firmly. Clone size is stated in some rows and not others, as once, few, many or a class when expanded.

TRBV6-1	TRBJ2-7	TRBD1	few	TGTGCCAGCAGCCAAACCGGGACAGGCACCTACGAGCAGTACTTC	CASSQTGTGTYEQYF
TRBV7-6	TRBJ2-3	.	.	TGTGCCAGCAGCTTATCTCCAGGGCCCCCCACAGATACGCAGTATTTT	CASSLSPGPPTDTQYF
TRBV2	TRBJ1-1	TRBD1	.	TGTGCCAGCAGTGAAAGGGGAAGGGACAGGGAGAACACTGAAGCTTTCTTT	CASSERGRDRENTEAFF
TRBV7-7	TRBJ2-7	TRBD2	few	TGTGCCAGCAGCTTAGTCACTAGCGTGTCGGGGTTTTCCGAGCAGTACTTC	CASSLVTSVSGFSEQYF
TRBV7-6	TRBJ2-7	TRBD2	.	TGTGCCAGCAGCTTTCAGAATAGCGGGATGGGCTACGAGCAGTACTTC	CASSFQNSGMGYEQYF
TRBV29-1	TRBJ2-3	TRBD1	few	TGCAGCGTCGGACAGGACTTCACAGATACGCAGTATTTT	CSVGQDFTDTQYF
TRBV30	TRBJ2-7	.	.	TGTGCCTGGAGTGCAGGGGCCCCCTACGAGCAGTACTTC	CAWSAGAPYEQYF
TRBV20-1	TRBJ2-3	.	many	TGCAGTGCTAGAAATAAGAAGCCCGGACATGGGTCTAACGATATTACAGATACGCAGTATTTT	CSARNKKPGHGSNDITDTQYF
TRBV24-1	TRBJ2-2	TRBD2	few	TGTGCCACCAGTGACTTTAAGCGGGAGGAGACCGGGGAGCTGTTTTTT	CATSDFKREETGELFF
TRBV6-1	TRBJ2-5	.	many	TGTGCCAGCAGTTATCAGCGGTACCAAGAGACCCAGTACTTC	CASSYQRYQETQYF
TRBV24-1	TRBJ2-1	.	.	TGTGCCACCAGTGGGGGGAGTGGTGATGGGCAGTTCTTC	CATSGGSGDGQFF
TRBV15	TRBJ2-1	TRBD2	few	TGTGCCACCAGCTTTTCCCTAGCGGGTGACAATGAGCAGTTCTTC	CATSFSLAGDNEQFF
TRBV28	TRBJ2-2	.	.	TGTGCCAGCAGCTCCCCATCGATAACCGGGGAGCTGTTTTTT	CASSSPSITGELFF
TRBV28	TRBJ1-2	TRBD1	.	TGTGCCAGCAGTCCAGGACAGGGTGGAGGCTACACCTTC	CASSPGQGGGYTF
TRBV7-9	TRBJ2-7	.	many	TGTGCCAGCAGCCCCGGAGATAGGGCCTACGAGCAGTACTTC	CASSPGDRAYEQYF
TRBV12-3/TRBV12-4	TRBJ1-3	.	many	TGTGCCAGCAGTTTATTAGTTTGGGACACCATATATTTT	CASSLLVWDTIYF
TRBV4-1	TRBJ2-3	TRBD2	few	TGCGCCAGCAGCCCAGGGACTAGCCGGGGCACAGATACGCAGTATTTT	CASSPGTSRGTDTQYF
TRBV28	TRBJ2-7	TRBD1	.	TGTGCCAGCAGTTCCCCCCGGGACAGGCTAGGACTAACCTACGAGCAGTACTTC	CASSSPRDRLGLTYEQYF
TRBV7-9	TRBJ2-7	.	many	TGTGCCAGCAGCTTTTCCGGGACGTACTACGAGCAGTACTTC	CASSFSGTYYEQYF
TRBV4-1	TRBJ2-1	TRBD2	.	TGCGCCAGCAGCCAAGATGGAGCGGGGGCCAGTGAGCAGTTCTTC	CASSQDGAGASEQFF
TRBV4-2	TRBJ2-3	TRBD2	few	TGTGCCAGCAGCCTTCCTTTGGCGGGAGAAGAGAAAGATACGCAGTATTTT	CASSLPLAGEEKDTQYF
TRBV11-2	TRBJ2-5	TRBD1	many	TGTGCCAGCAGCCTAGGACAGGGGAGGCGAGAGACCCAGTACTTC	CASSLGQGRRETQYF
TRBV29-1	TRBJ2-1	TRBD2	many	TGCAGCGTTGAAGGGACTAGCGGGAGGGCCTACAATGAGCAGTTCTTC	CSVEGTSGRAYNEQFF
TRBV20-1	TRBJ2-1	TRBD2	many	TGCAGTGCTAAAAGAGATACTAGCGGGAGCTATGAGCAGTTCTTC	CSAKRDTSGSYEQFF
TRBV20-1	TRBJ2-5	.	.	TGCAGTGCTAGCCGGGAACGAGAGACCCAGTACTTC	CSASRERETQYF
TRBV10-3	TRBJ2-1	.	.	TGTGCCATCAGTGAGTCGACGGCCGGGGGAATCTCCTACAATGAGCAGTTCTTC	CAISESTAGGISYNEQFF
TRBV12-3/TRBV12-4	TRBJ2-7	.	many	TGTGCCAGCAGTCATCTGGGCGGGACCTCCTACGAGCAGTACTTC	CASSHLGGTSYEQYF
TRBV6-6	TRBJ2-1	TRBD2	few	TGTGCCAGCAGTTACGTTATCGGGAGGGCCAATGAGCAGTTCTTC	CASSYVIGRANEQFF
TRBV7-6	TRBJ2-2	.	many	TGTGCCAGCAGCTTAGGTCACAGGGTCGATAACACCGGGGAGCTGTTTTTT	CASSLGHRVDNTGELFF
TRBV12-3/TRBV12-4	TRBJ2-3	TRBD1	many	TGTGCCAGCAGTTCACCCGAAGGGGGCGGCACAGATACGCAGTATTTT	CASSSPEGGGTDTQYF
TRBV6-1	TRBJ2-2	.	few	TGTGCCAACAGTGAAGCGAGAGGACTGTTTTTT	CANSEARGLFF
TRBV5-1	TRBJ2-7	.	many	TGCGCCAGCAGCTGGCAGGGCTACGAGCAGTACTTC	CASSWQGYEQYF
TRBV12-3/TRBV12-4	TRBJ2-2	.	many	TGTGCCAGCAACCCGAGGGGGGCCGGGGAGCTGTTTTTT	CASNPRGAGELFF
TRBV12-3/TRBV12-4	TRBJ1-1	.	many	TGTGCCAGCAGTGCCCCGGTGGGGTCCACTGAAGCTTTCTTT	CASSAPVGSTEAFF
TRBV10-3	TRBJ1-6	.	many	TGTGCCATCAGTGAGTCTACGGGCCATAATTCACCCCTCCACTTT	CAISESTGHNSPLHF
TRBV2	TRBJ1-2	TRBD1	many	TGTGCCAGCAGACTGGAGAAAGGGGGCGACGGTGGCTACACCTTC	CASRLEKGGDGGYTF
TRBV18	TRBJ1-2	.	.	TGTGCCAGCTCACCTTCGCAGGGATACTATGGCTACACCTTC	CASSPSQGYYGYTF
TRBV7-9	TRBJ1-2	.	few	TGTGCCAGCAGCCTACAGCCTGGCTACACCTTC	CASSLQPGYTF
TRBV12-3/TRBV12-4	TRBJ1-1	.	many	TGTGCCACCTCCAAGGGGGGGGGGAACACTGAAGCTTTCTTT	CATSKGGGNTEAFF
TRBV28	TRBJ2-4	.	many	TGTGCCAGCAGTTTGGAGGGGAACGACATTCAGTACTTC	CASSLEGNDIQYF
TRBV28	TRBJ2-5	.	many	TGTGCCAGCAGTCAACCAGGAGTTGCCCAGTACTTC	CASSQPGVAQYF
TRBV27	TRBJ2-5	TRBD1	many	TGTGCCAGCAGCCGAATGACAGGGGGTCTGCAGACCCAGTACTTC	CASSRMTGGLQTQYF
TRBV12-3/TRBV12-4	TRBJ2-5	TRBD1	many	TGTGCCAGCAGACCGGGACAGGGAAAAGAGACCCAGTACTTC	CASRPGQGKETQYF
TRBV7-8	TRBJ2-7	TRBD2	few	TGTGCCAGCAGCTTAGTTCGAGCGGGAGCCTACGAGCAGTACTTC	CASSLVRAGAYEQYF
TRBV7-7	TRBJ2-3	.	few	TGTGCCAGCAGCTTAGAAGCTAGAGATACGCAGTATTTT	CASSLEARDTQYF
TRBV11-2	TRBJ2-3	TRBD2	many	TGTGCCAGCAGCTTAAATCCCCTACTAGCGGGAGGTGGAGATACGCAGTATTTT	CASSLNPLLAGGGDTQYF
TRBV5-1	TRBJ2-5	.	many	TGTGCCAGCAGCTCTGCAGAGACCCAGTACTTC	CASSSAETQYF
TRBV6-1	TRBJ2-1	TRBD2	many	TGTGCCAGCAGTTCGACGGGACTAGCGGCGCTAATAAACAATGAGCAGTTCTTC	CASSSTGLAALINNEQFF
TRBV20-1	TRBJ2-3	.	.	TGCAGTGCTCCTACTTCACACCTGACCCACTTCACAGATACGCAGTATTTT	CSAPTSHLTHFTDTQYF
TRBV4-1	TRBJ1-2	.	.	TGCGCCAGCAGCCAAGATAACAGACAATATGGCTACACCTTC	CASSQDNRQYGYTF
TRBV7-2	TRBJ1-1	.	many	TGTGCCAGCAGCCCTAGGGTGGCCACTGAAGCTTTCTTT	CASSPRVATEAFF
TRBV5-5	TRBJ1-2	.	.	TGTGCCAGCAGCCCTACAGGGACAATAAGGGATGGCTACACCTTC	CASSPTGTIRDGYTF
TRBV4-1	TRBJ1-1	.	few	TGCGCCAGCAGCCAAGACGTCGGGGTGGGGAACACTGAAGCTTTCTTT	CASSQDVGVGNTEAFF
TRBV2	TRBJ2-1	TRBD2	few	TGTGCCAGCAGGCTTGAGAGCGGGAGGGAGAATGAGCAGTTCTTC	CASRLESGRENEQFF